The 16 T cell receptor beta chains presented below share a single source sample, sequenced in a study of blood T cell repertoires in COVID-19. Sequenced by immunoSEQ multiplex PCR; TCRdb stores in-frame clones only, minus some. The sample has 540,000 or so clones; 85% to 90% are singletons. What was sequenced was peripheral blood. The receptors here all came from a woman aged 45-65 years with COVID-19, enrolled during active disease.

This clone was observed a handful of times. The chain combines TRBV10-1 with TRBJ1-2; D remains unclear. This CDR3 is built from 11 residues. Germline CDR1 WNHNN, CDR2 SYGVQD (reference sequence). V was shortened by 6 bases and J by 7 bases, with 9 bases between the two germline ends. The CDR3, as DNA: TGCGCCAGCAGCCCAACAAGTGGCTACACCTTC. It encodes CASSPTSGYTF.

V is TRBV2 and J is TRBJ1-2, with TRBD1 matching over 8 bases. Per the germline V gene, CDR1 is SNHLY and CDR2 is FYNNEI. Trimming removed 2 bases from V and 8 bases from J; junction bases left unmatched: 10. This CDR3 is 15 amino acids long. CDR3 bases: TGTGCCAGCAGTGAAAGACAGCAGGGGGCCGGGGGCTACACCTTC. This translates into CASSERQQGAGGYTF.

This clone has a handful of counts. The V call is TRBV7-8, the J call TRBJ1-2; no clear D. This CDR3 comprises 13 residues. The V gene lost 2 bases and the J gene lost 7 bases, with 11 bases spanning the gap. Per the germline V gene, CDR1 is SGHVS and CDR2 is FQNEAQ. In nucleotides, the CDR3 is TGTGCCAGCAGCTTACTCGGGATCGGTGGCTACACCTTC. Its protein is CASSLLGIGGYTF.

This clone was recorded only once. The junction departs from the called germline gene at one end, perhaps through a read error. Written as DNA, the CDR3 is TGTGCCAGCAGCTTGAGCGTTGGAACCACCATATATTTT. It translates to CASSLSVGTTIYF. V is TRBV7-9 and J is TRBJ1-3, with D hard to call. This CDR3 comprises 13 residues. Per the germline V gene, CDR1 is SEHNR and CDR2 is FQNEAQ (reference sequence). The full variable domain, in which reference TRBV7-9 and TRBJ1-3 provide the parts outside the CDR3, is DTGVSQNPRHKITKRGQNVTFRCDPISEHNRLYWYRQTLGQGPEFLTYFQNEAQLEKSRLLSDRFSAERPKGSFSTLEIQRTEQGDSAMYLCASSLSVGTTIYFGEGSWLTVV.

This clone was seen once. The chain combines TRBV21-1 with TRBJ1-1; the table's D call, TRBD1, has no DNA check behind it. TRBV21-1 corresponds to a pseudogene. The CDR3 length is 20 residues. This chain's CDR3 is CASSNLVSLLDRTKNTEAFF. The CDR3 coding sequence is TGTGCCAGCAGCAATCTGGTATCCTTACTGGACAGGACCAAGAACACTGAAGCTTTCTTT.

The rearrangement links TRBV5-1 to TRBJ2-7; a weak D match, TRBD1 (5 bases). Per germline, CDR1 SGHRS and CDR2 YFSETQ. The length of the CDR3 is 15 residues. V was shortened by 1 base and J by 0 bases, with 11 bases between the two germline ends. As DNA, the CDR3 is TGCGCCAGCAGCTTGCAACGACAGTTCTCCTACGAGCAGTACTTC. Protein sequence: CASSLQRQFSYEQYF.

This chain links TRBV9 with TRBJ1-5; a weak D match, TRBD1 (6 bases). CDR3 length: 14 residues. With 2 bases removed from V and 3 bases from J, the gap between germline ends came to 9 bases. Germline CDR1 reads SGDLS; CDR2 reads YYNGEE. CDR3 nucleotide sequence: TGTGCCAGCAGCGTGACAGGCTACAATCAGCCCCAGCATTTT. Protein sequence: CASSVTGYNQPQHF. The complete variable domain, with remaining parts taken from reference TRBV9 and TRBJ1-5, reads DSGVTQTPKHLITATGQRVTLRCSPRSGDLSVYWYQQSLDQGLQFLIQYYNGEERAKGNILERFSAQQFPDLHSELNLSSLELGDSALYFCASSVTGYNQPQHFGDGTRLSIL.

This chain uses TRBV27 with TRBJ2-7; maybe TRBD2 (6 bases). The V and J ends lost 6 bases and 0 bases respectively, with 21 bases between them. From germline, CDR1 is MNHEY and CDR2 SMNVEV (reference sequence). The CDR3 totals 17 residues. The CDR3 DNA reads as TGTGCCAGCAGCCCGACCTATAGCGGTCTCGGCTCCTACGAGCAGTACTTC. Residues: CASSPTYSGLGSYEQYF.

The V and J genes are TRBV2 and TRBJ2-3; D uncertain. In germline, CDR1 is SNHLY, CDR2 FYNNEI. V was cut by 2 bases and J by 0 bases, with 6 bases left in between. The CDR3 consists of 14 residues. As DNA, the CDR3 is TGTGCCAGCAGTGAACACTCTAGCACAGATACGCAGTATTTT. Its translation is CASSEHSSTDTQYF.

The chain combines TRBV18 with TRBJ2-7, with TRBD2 matching over 10 bases. The CDR3 contains 16 residues. Germline V gives CDR1 KGHSH, CDR2 LQKENI. V was pared by 2 bases and J by 2 bases, with 6 bases of the junction left unmatched. The CDR3 nucleotides are TGTGCCAGCTCACCAGGCGAAAGCGGGGGGGCCTACGAGCAGTACTTC. Translating gives CASSPGESGGAYEQYF.

V is TRBV21-1 and J is TRBJ2-5; the table's D call of TRBD2 was not tested on the DNA. TRBV21-1 is an annotated pseudogene. The CDR3 contains 13 residues. The CDR3 spells CASSRGTEETQYF. The CDR3 coding sequence is TGTGCCAGCAGCCGGGGGACCGAAGAGACCCAGTACTTC.

The chain joins TRBV19 to TRBJ2-3, with D unclear. The germline V gene encodes CDR1 LNHDA and CDR2 SQIVND (reference sequence). The CDR3 is 12 residues long. The germline V and J ends were trimmed by 5 bases and 5 bases, with 8 bases remaining between them. The CDR3 reads CASSRLQDTQYF. The CDR3 region has the DNA TGTGCCAGTAGTCGACTGCAAGATACGCAGTATTTT.

J is TRBJ1-5 and V is TRBV27; a possible D gene is TRBD1 (6 bases). CDR1 and CDR2 from the germline V gene are MNHEY and SMNVEV (reference sequence). V gave up 5 bases and J gave up 3 bases, with 11 bases separating them. The CDR3 totals 14 residues. CDR3 nucleotide sequence: TGTGCCAGCAGTCCACAGGGCACCAATCAGCCCCAGCATTTT. This codes for CASSPQGTNQPQHF.

This clone appeared a single time. The chain has TRBV9 and TRBJ1-1; D remains unclear. The germline V gene has CDR1 SGDLS and CDR2 YYNGEE. Trimming left V 4 bases short and J 6 bases short, with 16 bases between. This CDR3 has 14 amino acids. The CDR3 region has the DNA TGTGCCAGCAGCCCTCGACCCGCCGACTCTGAAGCTTTCTTT. Protein product: CASSPRPADSEAFF. The full variable domain, rest sourced from reference TRBV9 and TRBJ1-1, is DSGVTQTPKHLITATGQRVTLRCSPRSGDLSVYWYQQSLDQGLQFLIQYYNGEERAKGNILERFSAQQFPDLHSELNLSSLELGDSALYFCASSPRPADSEAFFGQGTRLTVV.

This chain links TRBV6-2 or TRBV6-3 with TRBJ2-1; D is perhaps TRBD1 (5 bases). The germline V gene encodes CDR1 MNHEY and CDR2 SVGEGT. The CDR3 sequence is 15 residues long. V was trimmed by 5 bases and J by 0 bases, leaving 11 bases between them. The CDR3 sequence: CASSLYRSSYNEQFF. In nucleotides, the CDR3 is TGTGCCAGCAGTCTTTACAGGAGCTCCTACAATGAGCAGTTCTTC.

V usage is TRBV25-1 and J usage is TRBJ2-1, with a possible D match to TRBD1 (6 bases). The CDR3 is made up of 13 amino acids. V was trimmed by 8 bases and J by 4 bases, leaving 12 bases between them. Germline CDR1 and CDR2: MGHDK and SYGVNS. The CDR3, as DNA: TGTGCCAGCGGGGCAGGGACATACAATGAGCAGTTCTTC. This sequence encodes CASGAGTYNEQFF.